This T cell receptor (beta chain) was documented in a study of neurological immune-mediated disorders. The study, taken as a whole, reports: Patients with HTLV-1-associated myelopathy showed the most TCR clonal expansion. Those with multiple sclerosis showed the least, falling below healthy controls.

Using its own MiXCR run on the 5' RACE reads, TCRdb lists one record per CDR3 protein. The data contain about 50,000 distinct CDR3 sequences, roughly 2% of them seen just once; the ten biggest clones take up 2% to 2.5%. Remarks on this clonotype: Its antigen is still unknown. Being one base from a much bigger clone, this may be a read error.

With 4 bases removed from V and 1 base from J, the gap between germline ends came to 11 bases. The CDR3 runs 14 residues. The V gene's germline CDR1 is SGHRS and CDR2 YFSETQ. Sequencing was done on a sample of PBMCs. This sequence originates from a woman in her forties with multiple sclerosis. The chain joins TRBV5-1 to TRBJ1-1; D call uncertain. The CDR3 sequence: CASSEQTGNTEAFF. In DNA, the CDR3 is TGCGCCAGCAGCGAACAAACGGGGAACACTGAAGCTTTCTTT. Together with reference TRBV5-1 and TRBJ1-1, the CDR3 gives the full variable domain: KAGVTQTPRYLIKTRGQQVTLSCSPISGHRSVSWYQQTPGQGLQFLFEYFSETQRNKGNFPGRFSGRQFSNSRSEMNVSTLELGDSALYLCASSEQTGNTEAFFGQGTRLTVV.